Reported below is one T cell receptor beta chain. What this receptor recognizes is not known. Base qualities are missing; no much larger clone stands one base away. This entry comes from a study of blood T cell repertoires in COVID-19 (dated by TCRdb to about 2020). In terms of the full investigation: Collaborator samples came from the United States, Italy and Spain and covered acute and convalescent phases of COVID-19. The prospective study material was composed of cDNA or gDNA derived from T cells, B-cell-depleted T cells, or PBMCs. The dataset comprised deeply sampled blood TCRbeta repertoires from subjects exposed to, actively infected with, or recovered from COVID-19. The repertoires were made available in a free public database intended to serve as a resource for research on the immune response to SARS-CoV-2. Samples came from the ongoing ImmuneRACE study (first 160 participants) plus 1,254 subjects from 6 global collaborators. Sample metadata almost always included a de-identified subject ID, COVID-19 status, age in years and sex. Where available, HLA class I and class II types were obtained from metadata supplied by the sample provider rather than from assay-based typing.

CDR1 SNHLY and CDR2 FYNNEI were looked up in the germline V gene. The junction carries 11 bases between V and J, which are trimmed by 4 bases and 5 bases respectively. The CDR3 has 13 amino acids, counting the end cysteine and phenylalanine. Left in the record is the CDR3 DNA by itself, 39 bases read in frame from the first base. Overall results and qualifications from the work: Clinical and demographic metadata were provided uncurated, with the amount varying by source and participant.

Whole blood was collected in K2EDTA tubes by collaborating institutions according to the institutions' own protocols. For TCRbeta analysis, collaborators shipped samples as frozen whole blood, isolated PBMCs, or DNA extracted from either of those sample types. TCRbeta CDR3 regions were amplified from genomic DNA by means of the immunoSEQ Assay, a bias-controlled multiplex PCR. In the paper's pipeline: The number of nucleated cells in each sample was estimated by amplification of reference gene primers within the assay. Sequence reads were collapsed and filtered to measure the absolute abundance of every unique TCRbeta CDR3 rearrangement. For each sample, productive Simpson clonality was calculated by taking the square root of Simpson's diversity index across productive rearrangements. TCRdb took this table from immuneACCESS and kept in-frame rearrangements with V and J called. Such tables lack part of the clones; where checked against another copy, unresolved V genes explain under half of the gap, and the rest is unexplained. Clonal size and the V and J genes are those of that table, whereas D and trimming came from the DNA. Across this sample there are some 150,000 clones, with 85% seen only once. The ten largest clones capture 0.8% to 1.2% of the sample.

The receptor's source is a middle-aged man with acute or convalescent COVID-19. The sequenced material came from peripheral blood. Recombination connected TRBV2 to TRBJ2-5, with no D gene named confidently. The CDR3 region: CASSVVAVETQYF. The DNA reads as follows: TGTGCCAGCAGTGTGGTAGCTGTCGAGACCCAGTACTTC.